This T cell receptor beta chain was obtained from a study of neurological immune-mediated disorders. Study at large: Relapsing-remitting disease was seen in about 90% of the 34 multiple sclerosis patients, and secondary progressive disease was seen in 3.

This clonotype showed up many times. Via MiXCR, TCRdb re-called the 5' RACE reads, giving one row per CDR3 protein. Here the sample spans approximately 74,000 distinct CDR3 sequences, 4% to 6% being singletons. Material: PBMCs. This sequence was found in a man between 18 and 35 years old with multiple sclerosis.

The CDR3 here is CASSVQGGSGETQYF. Here the CDR3 DNA reads TGTGCCAGCAGCGTACAGGGCGGGAGCGGAGAGACCCAGTACTTC. V and J are TRBV9 and TRBJ2-5; 7 bases are a match to TRBD2. In germline, CDR1 is SGDLS, CDR2 YYNGEE. V gave up 1 base and J gave up 4 bases; unmatched junction bases: 7. The CDR3 contains 15 residues. The complete variable domain, with remaining parts taken from reference TRBV9 and TRBJ2-5, reads DSGVTQTPKHLITATGQRVTLRCSPRSGDLSVYWYQQSLDQGLQFLIQYYNGEERAKGNILERFSAQQFPDLHSELNLSSLELGDSALYFCASSVQGGSGETQYFGPGTRLLVL.